Below, 32 T cell receptor beta chains from the same sample are listed, as sequenced in a study of T cells after yellow fever vaccination. TCRdb itself ran the 5' RACE reads through MiXCR, one entry per CDR3 protein. The sample contains tens of thousands of distinct CDR3 sequences, approximately 7.5% of which appear only once. The starting material was CD8+ T cells sorted from PBMCs, obtained on the day of the yellow fever booster vaccination. Source of these receptors: a young man who received the YFV17D yellow fever vaccine.

There are a few counts of this clonotype. This sequence joins TRBV20-1 and TRBJ2-2, with TRBD2 matching 9 bases. V lost 3 bases to trimming and J lost 3 bases; unmatched junction nucleotides: 2. Looked up from germline, CDR1 is DFQATT and CDR2 is SNEGSKA (reference sequence). The CDR3 spans 14 residues. The DNA for the CDR3 is TGCAGTGCTAGCGGGACTAGCTACACCGGGGAGCTGTTTTTT. Translated: CSASGTSYTGELFF.

The CDR3 loop reads CASSLKPGRLYEQYF. The CDR3, as DNA: TGTGCCAGCAGCTTAAAGCCGGGACGGCTCTACGAGCAGTACTTC. The chain uses TRBV7-2 and TRBJ2-7, with D possibly called TRBD1 or TRBD2 (5 bases each). Germline V gives CDR1 SGHTA, CDR2 FQGNSA. This CDR3 is built from 15 residues. The V and J ends lost 2 bases and 3 bases respectively, with 14 bases between them. Full variable domain (rest looked up from reference TRBV7-2 and TRBJ2-7): GAGVSQSPSNKVTEKGKDVELRCDPISGHTALYWYRQSLGQGLEFLIYFQGNSAPDKSGLPSDRFSAERTGGSVSTLTIQRTQQEDSAVYLCASSLKPGRLYEQYFGPGTRLTVT.

Many counts were recorded for this clonotype. V is TRBV19 and J is TRBJ2-1, with TRBD2 as a possible D gene (6 bases). CDR1 is LNHDA and CDR2 is SQIVND in the germline V gene (reference sequence). Trimming stripped 3 bases from V and 10 bases from J, with 13 bases between. The CDR3 extends over 13 amino acids. This CDR3 is CASSMPLAGEQFF. The CDR3 bases are TGTGCCAGTAGTATGCCACTAGCTGGGGAGCAGTTCTTC.

This clonotype was detected ten times or more. The V call is TRBV6-4, the J call TRBJ2-3, with D tentatively TRBD2 (6 bases). Trimming took off 2 bases at V and 0 bases at J, with 6 bases between the two ends. The CDR3 totals 14 residues. The germline V gene encodes CDR1 MRHNA and CDR2 SNTAGT. CDR3 amino acids: CASSDSGSTDTQYF. CDR3 DNA: TGTGCCAGCAGTGACAGCGGGAGCACAGATACGCAGTATTTT.

V usage is TRBV7-9 and J usage is TRBJ2-1, with a possible D match to TRBD1 (5 bases). The CDR3 has 12 amino acids. Germline V gene sequence: CDR1 SEHNR, CDR2 FQNEAQ (reference sequence). Deletions cut 6 bases from V and 4 bases from J, with 7 bases between. DNA for the CDR3: TGTGCCAGCAGTTCAGGGTACAATGAGCAGTTCTTC. It is translated as CASSSGYNEQFF.

This clonotype has a handful of counts. The DNA of the CDR3 is TGCAGTGCCAAAGCGTTTACCAGACGAGAGACCCAGTACTTC. This gives the protein CSAKAFTRRETQYF. The gene calls are TRBV20-1 and TRBJ2-5; D is undetermined. CDR1 and CDR2 (germline): DFQATT, SNEGSKA (reference sequence). The CDR3 runs to 14 residues. Trimming removed 6 bases from V and 4 bases from J, with 18 bases in between.

The chain links TRBV7-9 to TRBJ2-7; the match to TRBD1 covers 8 bases. This CDR3 comprises 16 residues. CDR1 SEHNR and CDR2 FQNEAQ come from the germline V gene (reference sequence). The V and J ends lost 1 base and 0 bases, in that order; junction bases with no gene match: 5. The CDR3, as DNA: TGTGCCAGCAGCTTAGTGACAGGGGCAAGCTCCTACGAGCAGTACTTC. It translates to CASSLVTGASSYEQYF. The full variable domain, with the rest looked up from reference TRBV7-9 and TRBJ2-7, is DTGVSQNPRHKITKRGQNVTFRCDPISEHNRLYWYRQTLGQGPEFLTYFQNEAQLEKSRLLSDRFSAERPKGSFSTLEIQRTEQGDSAMYLCASSLVTGASSYEQYFGPGTRLTVT.

There are a few counts of this clonotype. This chain joins TRBV5-1 and TRBJ2-3; D is ambiguous. The germline V gene has CDR1 SGHRS and CDR2 YFSETQ. The CDR3 loop spans 15 amino acids. Trimming shortened V by 4 bases and J by 2 bases, and 14 bases separated the two germline ends. As DNA, the CDR3 is TGCGCCAGCAGCCTATGGGCGGAGACCACAGATACGCAGTATTTT. Its translation: CASSLWAETTDTQYF.

This clonotype was observed at least ten times. This chain links TRBV4-2 with TRBJ2-7; D possibly matches TRBD1 or TRBD2 (5 bases each). V was clipped by 4 bases and J by 2 bases, with 18 bases between them. The CDR3 extends over 16 amino acids. CDR1 is LGHNA, CDR2 YNFKEQ, per germline. CDR3 DNA: TGTGCCAGCAGCCTCGGTCAGTTGGGGGAGCCCTACGAGCAGTACTTC. Its protein is CASSLGQLGEPYEQYF.

Here the CDR3 reads CASSTGTSGINEQFF. CDR3 DNA: TGTGCCAGCAGCACGGGGACTAGCGGGATCAATGAGCAGTTCTTC. The genes are TRBV7-6 and TRBJ2-1; 13 bases agree with TRBD2. V was pared by 5 bases and J by 6 bases, with 4 bases of the junction left unmatched. The CDR3 sequence is 15 residues long. Germline V CDR1 and CDR2: SGHVS, FNYEAQ.

This clonotype was counted between two and nine times. The rearrangement joins TRBV6-2 or TRBV6-3 to TRBJ2-1; D may be TRBD2 (6 bases). The ends were cut back, 8 bases at V and 3 bases at J, with 11 bases in the middle. This CDR3 has 13 amino acids. Germline V lookup: CDR1 MNHEY, CDR2 SVGEGT. CDR3 region: CASRDSIYNEQFF. The CDR3 DNA reads as TGTGCCAGCCGGGACTCGATCTACAATGAGCAGTTCTTC.

This clonotype came up many times. The junction shows a germline mismatch at one end, possibly a read error. V is TRBV23-1 and J is TRBJ2-7, with a weak D call TRBD2 (5 bases). TRBV23-1 has ORF status, its function being uncertain. This CDR3 has 12 residues. The CDR3 DNA is TGCGCCAGCAGTCATGAGGGCTACGGGCAGTACTTC. Protein sequence: CASSHEGYGQYF.

The rearrangement uses TRBV29-1 and TRBJ2-7; TRBD1 matches 8 bases. There are 13 residues in the CDR3. Losses at the gene ends were 4 bases for V and 3 bases for J; bases not matched to a gene: 5. Germline loops: CDR1 SQVTM, CDR2 ANQGSEA. The DNA for the CDR3 is TGCAGCGTTGGAGGAGGACAGGGCTACGAGCAGTACTTC. Encoded protein: CSVGGGQGYEQYF.

Details on this clonotype: A much larger clone lies one base from this, so it may be a read error. This chain uses TRBV7-6 with TRBJ2-3, with 9 bases fitting TRBD2. Germline V lookup: CDR1 SGHVS, CDR2 FNYEAQ. The CDR3 contains 18 residues. This CDR3 is CARSRTGIASGNTDTQYF. Written as DNA, the CDR3 is TGTGCCCGCAGCCGTACGGGTATCGCTAGCGGGAACACAGATACGCAGTATTTT. Using reference TRBV7-6 and TRBJ2-3 for the parts outside the CDR3, the full variable domain is GAGVSQSPRYKVTKRGQDVALRCDPISGHVSLYWYRQALGQGPEFLTYFNYEAQQDKSGLPNDRFSAERPEGSISTLTIQRTEQRDSAMYRCARSRTGIASGNTDTQYFGPGTRLTVL.

The chain employs TRBV3-1 and TRBJ2-5; D unresolved. V lost 4 bases, J lost 5 bases, and 5 bases lay in between. This CDR3 region has 11 residues. CDR1 is LGHDT, CDR2 YNNKEL, per germline (reference sequence). The CDR3 region has the DNA TGTGCCAGCAGCCCAAGCGAGACCCAGTACTTC. It encodes CASSPSETQYF.

This chain links TRBV4-3 with TRBJ2-1; D gene uncertain. The CDR3 extends over 12 amino acids. Germline lookup yields CDR1 LGHNA and CDR2 YSLEER. Trimming took off 7 bases at V and 5 bases at J, with 9 bases between the two ends. The CDR3 coding sequence is TGCGCCAGCATCGGCAGCAACAATGAGCAGTTCTTC. Its protein is CASIGSNNEQFF.

The V and J genes are TRBV7-9 and TRBJ2-5; D may be TRBD2 (5 bases). Germline V gene sequence: CDR1 SEHNR, CDR2 FQNEAQ (reference sequence). This CDR3 contains 13 residues. The ends were cut back, 3 bases at V and 1 base at J, with 6 bases in the middle. In nucleotides, the CDR3 is TGTGCCAGCAGCTTTCGGGGCCAAGAGACCCAGTACTTC. This encodes CASSFRGQETQYF.

The gene calls are TRBV24-1 and TRBJ2-1; 10 bases fit TRBD1. Unmatched junction bases numbered 3, after V lost 3 bases and J lost 5 bases. The CDR3 is made up of 15 amino acids. Germline loops: CDR1 KGHDR, CDR2 SFDVKD. Here the CDR3 DNA reads TGTGCCACCAGTGATCCGGGACAGGGGAACAATGAGCAGTTCTTC. Its protein product is CATSDPGQGNNEQFF.

The gene calls are TRBV7-8 and TRBJ2-5; a weak D match, TRBD2 (6 bases). Trimming left V 5 bases short and J 5 bases short, with 18 bases between. Germline V gene lookup returns CDR1 SGHVS and CDR2 FQNEAQ. The CDR3 is 15 amino acids. The CDR3 region has the DNA TGTGCCAGCAGCCCCTATGGAGGGGTAGATGAGACCCAGTACTTC. Protein sequence: CASSPYGGVDETQYF. The whole variable domain, filled in from reference TRBV7-8 and TRBJ2-5, reads GAGVSQSPRYKVAKRGQDVALRCDPISGHVSLFWYQQALGQGPEFLTYFQNEAQLDKSGLPSDRFFAERPEGSVSTLKIQRTQQEDSAVYLCASSPYGGVDETQYFGPGTRLLVL.

This clonotype was detected only a few times. DNA of the CDR3: TGTGCCTGGGGCAGAAAATTGGGAAAGACCCAGTACTTC. As protein: CAWGRKLGKTQYF. This chain joins TRBV30 and TRBJ2-5; D gene ambiguous. CDR1 GTSNPN and CDR2 SVGIG come from the germline V gene (reference sequence). The length of the CDR3 is 13 residues. V lost 5 bases and J 6 bases, leaving 16 bases between the germline ends.

This clonotype was picked up a small number of times. The rearrangement joins TRBV19 to TRBJ2-1; unclear D gene. Between the trimmed V and J ends, which lost 6 bases and 6 bases, there was a span of 12 bases. Germline-derived CDR1 and CDR2 are LNHDA and SQIVND (reference sequence). The CDR3 is made up of 13 amino acids. The chain's CDR3 is CASSLGPLNEQFF. The CDR3 DNA reads TGTGCCAGTAGCCTCGGACCTCTCAATGAGCAGTTCTTC.

The chain combines TRBV5-1 with TRBJ2-7; 11 bases line up with TRBD2. The CDR3 has 15 residues. V was pared by 2 bases and J by 5 bases, with 6 bases of the junction left unmatched. Germline CDR1 reads SGHRS; CDR2 reads YFSETQ. Here the CDR3 reads CASSFASSGRNEQYF. The CDR3 region has the DNA TGCGCCAGCAGCTTTGCGTCTAGCGGGAGGAACGAGCAGTACTTC. Variable domain in full (rest from reference TRBV5-1 and TRBJ2-7): KAGVTQTPRYLIKTRGQQVTLSCSPISGHRSVSWYQQTPGQGLQFLFEYFSETQRNKGNFPGRFSGRQFSNSRSEMNVSTLELGDSALYLCASSFASSGRNEQYFGPGTRLTVT.

This clonotype showed up many times. The rearrangement links TRBV15 to TRBJ2-7; D is ambiguous. V lost 1 base to trimming and J lost 7 bases, with 8 bases between them. This CDR3 region has 12 residues. Germline V lookup: CDR1 LNHNV, CDR2 YYDKDF (reference sequence). CDR3 loop: CATSRGPGEQYF. DNA for the CDR3: TGTGCCACCAGCAGAGGCCCTGGGGAGCAGTACTTC.

V is TRBV7-9 and J is TRBJ1-2, with 7 bases identical to TRBD1. Losses at the gene ends were 5 bases for V and 6 bases for J; bases not matched to a gene: 9. This CDR3 region has 14 residues. Germline assignment: CDR1 SEHNR and CDR2 FQNEAQ (reference sequence). The CDR3 bases are TGTGCCAGCAGCCCGTACAGGGACAGAAATGGCTACACCTTC. Amino acids: CASSPYRDRNGYTF.

The gene calls are TRBV27 and TRBJ2-1, with 7 bases matching TRBD1. CDR3 length equals 15 residues. Germline loops: CDR1 MNHEY, CDR2 SMNVEV (reference sequence). J lost 7 bases, V lost 5 bases, and 11 bases had no gene match. Here the CDR3 reads CASSLLTGFRNEQFF. For the CDR3, the DNA is TGTGCCAGCAGTCTACTGACAGGGTTCCGGAATGAGCAGTTCTTC.

This chain links TRBV19 with TRBJ1-2, with a tentative D call TRBD1 (5 bases). The germline V and J ends were trimmed by 8 bases and 8 bases, with 21 bases remaining between them. Germline V gene sequence: CDR1 LNHDA, CDR2 SQIVND (reference sequence). CDR3 length: 14 residues. For the CDR3, the DNA is TGTGCCAGTTCCCCAGGGAGGGGTCCTCAAGGCTACACCTTC. Protein sequence: CASSPGRGPQGYTF.

This clonotype was recorded many times. V and J are TRBV7-6 and TRBJ2-1, with 11 bases aligning to TRBD2. The V and J ends lost 2 bases and 0 bases, in that order; junction bases with no gene match: 6. CDR3 size: 18 residues. Per the germline V gene, CDR1 is SGHVS and CDR2 is FNYEAQ. The CDR3, as DNA: TGTGCCAGCAGCTTATTCCTAGCGGGAGGCAACTCCTACAATGAGCAGTTCTTC. Its protein product is CASSLFLAGGNSYNEQFF.

A few counts support this clonotype. The rearrangement uses TRBV5-6 and TRBJ2-2; possibly TRBD1 for D (6 bases). The ends were cut back, 5 bases at V and 4 bases at J, with 9 bases in the middle. The CDR3 has 13 amino acids. Germline loops: CDR1 SGHDT, CDR2 YYEEEE. This CDR3 reads CASRDSATGELFF. The CDR3, as DNA: TGTGCCAGCAGGGACAGTGCCACCGGGGAGCTGTTTTTT.

This clonotype occurred a few times. The V call is TRBV29-1, the J call TRBJ2-2; D might be TRBD2 (6 bases). The germline gives CDR1 SQVTM, CDR2 ANQGSEA. The CDR3 has 13 residues. The CDR3 is CSGAGGETGELFF. In DNA form, the CDR3 reads TGCAGTGGGGCCGGGGGTGAGACCGGGGAGCTGTTTTTT.

This clonotype was detected a few times. The chain recombines TRBV11-2 with TRBJ2-1; weak D call: TRBD2 (5 bases). With 5 bases removed from V and 9 bases from J, the gap between germline ends came to 14 bases. Germline-derived CDR1 and CDR2 are SGHAT and FQNNGV. The CDR3 length is 13 residues. CDR3 DNA: TGTGCCAGCAGCCCCCTCAGAGAGGGTGAGCAGTTCTTC. This translates into CASSPLREGEQFF.

The J gene is TRBJ2-7, the V gene TRBV6-1; no reliable D call. The ends were cut back, 7 bases at V and 6 bases at J, with 13 bases in the middle. The CDR3 runs 12 residues. Per germline, CDR1 MNHNS and CDR2 SASEGT. The CDR3 spells CASMNNLGEQYF. CDR3 sequence (DNA): TGTGCCAGCATGAACAACCTCGGCGAGCAGTACTTC.

In its sample, this clonotype was seen many times. This sequence joins TRBV12-3 or TRBV12-4 and TRBJ2-5; D is unresolved. The CDR3 covers 14 residues. V was pared by 3 bases and J by 2 bases, with 10 bases between. CDR3 nucleotides: TGTGCCAGCAGTTTCCTTGAGATACAAGAGACCCAGTACTTC. Translating it yields CASSFLEIQETQYF.